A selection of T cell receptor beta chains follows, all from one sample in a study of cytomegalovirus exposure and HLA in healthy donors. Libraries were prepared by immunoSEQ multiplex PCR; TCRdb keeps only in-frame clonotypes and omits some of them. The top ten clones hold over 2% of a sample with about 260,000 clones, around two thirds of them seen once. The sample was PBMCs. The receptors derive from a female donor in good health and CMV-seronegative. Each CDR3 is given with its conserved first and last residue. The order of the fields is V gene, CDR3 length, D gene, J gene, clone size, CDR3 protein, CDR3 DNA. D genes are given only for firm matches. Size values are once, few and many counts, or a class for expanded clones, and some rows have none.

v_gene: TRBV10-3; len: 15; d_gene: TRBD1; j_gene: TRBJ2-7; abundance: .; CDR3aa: CAISESGQGAYEQYF; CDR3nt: TGTGCCATCAGTGAGTCGGGACAGGGAGCCTACGAGCAGTACTTC
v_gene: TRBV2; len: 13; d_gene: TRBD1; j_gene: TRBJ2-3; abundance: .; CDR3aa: CASYRGAPDTQYF; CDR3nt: TGTGCCAGCTACAGGGGCGCTCCAGATACGCAGTATTTT
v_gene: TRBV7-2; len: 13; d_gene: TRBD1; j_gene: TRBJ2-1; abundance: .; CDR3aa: CASTPDRDNEQFF; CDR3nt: TGTGCCAGCACCCCGGACAGGGACAATGAGCAGTTCTTC
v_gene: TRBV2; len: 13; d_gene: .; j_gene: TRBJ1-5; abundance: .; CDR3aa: CASSDQGIKPQHF; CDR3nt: TGTGCCAGCAGCGATCAGGGGATCAAGCCCCAGCATTTT
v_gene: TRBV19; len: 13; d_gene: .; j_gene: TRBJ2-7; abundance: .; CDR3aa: CASSIGQQYEQYF; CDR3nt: TGTGCCAGTAGTATTGGACAGCAGTACGAGCAGTACTTC
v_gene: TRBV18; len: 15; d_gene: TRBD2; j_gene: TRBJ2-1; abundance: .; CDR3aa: CASRTSGSTHNEQFF; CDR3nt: TGTGCCAGCCGGACTAGCGGGAGCACACACAATGAGCAGTTCTTC
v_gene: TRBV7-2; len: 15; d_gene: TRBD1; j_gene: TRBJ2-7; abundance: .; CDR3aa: CASSQGDRESYEQYF; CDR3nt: TGTGCCAGCAGCCAGGGGGACAGGGAGTCCTACGAGCAGTACTTC
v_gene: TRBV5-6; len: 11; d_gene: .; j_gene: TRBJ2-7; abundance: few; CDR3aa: CASGEAYEQYF; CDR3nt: TGTGCCAGCGGAGAGGCCTACGAGCAGTACTTC
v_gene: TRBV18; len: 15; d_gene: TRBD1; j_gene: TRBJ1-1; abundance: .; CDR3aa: CASSLVQGANTEAFF; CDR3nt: TGTGCCAGCTCACTCGTACAGGGGGCTAACACTGAAGCTTTCTTT
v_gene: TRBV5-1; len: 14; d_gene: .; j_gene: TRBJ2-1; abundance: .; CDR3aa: CASSRWAQGNEQFF; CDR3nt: TGCGCCAGCAGCAGGTGGGCCCAGGGCAATGAGCAGTTCTTC
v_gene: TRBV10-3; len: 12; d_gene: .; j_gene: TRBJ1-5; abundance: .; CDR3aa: CAISDLNQPQHF; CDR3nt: TGTGCCATCAGTGACCTAAATCAGCCCCAGCATTTT